A single sample gave rise to the 22 T cell receptor beta chains below, sequenced in a study of blood T cells in healthy people across ages. A second about 7 to 11 cycle PCR used barcoded and J-beta primers. TCRdb passed the 5' RACE reads through MiXCR, listing each CDR3 protein once. The sample records almost 1 million distinct CDR3 sequences, roughly 51% being singletons. Sequenced material: blood. Every receptor here comes from a woman aged 55-70 years in good health.

This chain's CDR3 is CATINDQRRGYNEQFF. In DNA form, the CDR3 reads TGTGCCACCATCAACGACCAGAGGCGGGGGTACAATGAGCAGTTCTTC. The rearrangement joins TRBV19 to TRBJ2-1; 7 bases map to TRBD2. V shed 10 bases and J 4 bases; nucleotides not matched to a gene: 16. This CDR3 spans 16 amino acids. Germline V CDR1 and CDR2: LNHDA, SQIVND (reference sequence).

The CDR3 DNA is TGCAGTGCTAGAATTGGACTAGCGGGAGGGCCTGGCAATGAGCAGTTCTTC. It yields the protein CSARIGLAGGPGNEQFF. V gene TRBV20-1 combines with J gene TRBJ2-1, with TRBD2 matching over 15 bases. V lost 2 bases to trimming and J lost 6 bases; unmatched junction nucleotides: 8. The CDR3 is made up of 17 amino acids. In germline, CDR1 is DFQATT, CDR2 SNEGSKA (reference sequence).

This chain connects TRBV20-1 to TRBJ2-3; no clear D gene. The CDR3 is made up of 13 amino acids. With 3 bases removed from V and 4 bases from J, the gap between germline ends came to 11 bases. Germline-derived CDR1 and CDR2 are DFQATT and SNEGSKA (reference sequence). CDR3: CSASARNADTQYF. Here the CDR3 DNA reads TGCAGTGCTAGTGCTAGGAACGCAGATACGCAGTATTTT.

This sequence joins TRBV12-3 or TRBV12-4 and TRBJ2-7; D is unclear. V was shortened by 5 bases and J by 0 bases, with 14 bases between the two germline ends. The CDR3 runs to 15 residues. This chain's CDR3 is CASSQAGRSSYEQYF. CDR3 sequence (DNA): TGTGCCAGCAGTCAAGCCGGACGGAGCTCCTACGAGCAGTACTTC.

This clonotype was detected a few times. The rearrangement uses TRBV20-1 and TRBJ2-1, with 8 bases identical to TRBD1. Germline V gene sequence: CDR1 DFQATT, CDR2 SNEGSKA (reference sequence). Trimming removed 6 bases from V and 6 bases from J; junction bases left unmatched: 4. This CDR3 has 12 residues. The CDR3 coding sequence is TGCAGTGCCGCAGGGGGCCTCAATGAGCAGTTCTTC. It yields the protein CSAAGGLNEQFF.

The V call is TRBV6-1, the J call TRBJ2-3, with 9 bases aligning to TRBD2. The CDR3 extends over 15 amino acids. Germline lookup yields CDR1 MNHNS and CDR2 SASEGT. The junction had 6 bases not matched to a gene; V was cut back by 6 bases and J by 2 bases. CDR3 coding DNA: TGTGCCAGCAGGGATAGCGGGAGAAACACAGATACGCAGTATTTT. It is translated as CASRDSGRNTDTQYF.

The V call is TRBV5-1, the J call TRBJ2-1; 10 positions match TRBD1. The germline CDR1 and CDR2 sequences are SGHRS and YFSETQ. The CDR3 is 14 residues long. Losses at the gene ends were 4 bases for V and 9 bases for J; bases not matched to a gene: 7. CDR3 protein: CASSGGQGTGEQFF. Written as DNA, the CDR3 is TGCGCCAGCAGCGGGGGACAGGGGACGGGTGAGCAGTTCTTC.

The rearrangement links TRBV20-1 to TRBJ2-1; TRBD2 might be the D (5 bases). Germline V gives CDR1 DFQATT, CDR2 SNEGSKA (reference sequence). With 6 bases removed from V and 5 bases from J, the gap between germline ends came to 8 bases. The CDR3 sequence is 11 residues long. The CDR3 DNA reads as TGCAGTGCCCCCGGGAACAATGAGCAGTTCTTC. This translates into CSAPGNNEQFF.

As for this clonotype: As the CDR3 is not closed by the conserved phenylalanine or tryptophan, this likely results from a read error. The chain employs TRBV3-1 and TRBJ2-1; D is unresolved. Germline V gene sequence: CDR1 LGHDT, CDR2 YNNKEL (reference sequence). The ends were cut back, 0 bases at V and 9 bases at J, with 12 bases in the middle. The CDR3 length is 14 residues. The CDR3 reads CASSQDVGVIEQFL. CDR3 DNA: TGTGCCAGCAGCCAAGATGTCGGAGTGATTGAGCAGTTCCTC.

The chain employs TRBV4-1 and TRBJ2-7, with TRBD1 matching 7 bases. V lost 4 bases, J lost 7 bases, and 7 bases stayed unmatched. The germline gives CDR1 MGHRA, CDR2 YSYEKL. This CDR3 spans 13 amino acids. CDR3 nucleotides: TGCGCCAGCAGCCTCCCAAGACAGGGAGAGCAGTACTTC. Its translation is CASSLPRQGEQYF.

This clonotype has only a few counts. The chain combines TRBV20-1 with TRBJ2-7, with D possibly TRBD2 on 5 matching bases. With 2 bases removed from V and 7 bases from J, the gap between germline ends came to 18 bases. Germline V gene lookup returns CDR1 DFQATT and CDR2 SNEGSKA (reference sequence). The CDR3 runs 14 residues. The CDR3 coding sequence is TGCAGTGCTAGACGCAGGCAGATTTCGGGGGAGCAGTACTTC. Amino acid sequence: CSARRRQISGEQYF.

A few counts support this clonotype. V is TRBV7-2 and J is TRBJ2-3, with 11 bases aligning to TRBD2. The CDR3 consists of 15 residues. With 2 bases clipped from V and 5 bases from J, the junction kept 3 bases outside the gene matches. CDR1 and CDR2 from the germline V gene are SGHTA and FQGNSA. The CDR3 loop reads CASSLTLAGVDTQYF. CDR3 DNA sequence: TGTGCCAGCAGCTTAACACTAGCGGGAGTAGATACGCAGTATTTT. Based on the CDR3 plus reference TRBV7-2 and TRBJ2-3, the full variable domain is GAGVSQSPSNKVTEKGKDVELRCDPISGHTALYWYRQSLGQGLEFLIYFQGNSAPDKSGLPSDRFSAERTGGSVSTLTIQRTQQEDSAVYLCASSLTLAGVDTQYFGPGTRLTVL.

The J gene is TRBJ2-1, the V gene TRBV12-3 or TRBV12-4, with D tentatively TRBD2 (6 bases). There are 16 residues in the CDR3. V dropped 6 bases and J dropped 4 bases, with 19 bases sitting between them. The CDR3 DNA is TGTGCCAGCAGCTCTCTGGCGGGAACCCTTTACAATGAGCAGTTCTTC. Residues: CASSSLAGTLYNEQFF.

This clonotype was counted between two and nine times. V is TRBV7-2 and J is TRBJ2-7; D assignment may be TRBD1 or TRBD2 (5 bases each). Trimming left V 5 bases short and J 7 bases short, with 21 bases between. There are 15 residues in the CDR3. CDR1 SGHTA and CDR2 FQGNSA come from the germline V gene. In DNA form, the CDR3 reads TGTGCCAGCAGCCGCCCATCGCAGGGAGTAGATGAGCAGTACTTC. Its protein product is CASSRPSQGVDEQYF.

The table lists this clonotype with a few counts. The V and J genes are TRBV5-1 and TRBJ2-5; perhaps TRBD2 as D (5 bases). The germline V gene encodes CDR1 SGHRS and CDR2 YFSETQ. V was pared by 0 bases and J by 5 bases, with 11 bases between. This CDR3 spans 14 amino acids. CDR3 coding DNA: TGCGCCAGCAGCTTGGCTCCGTGGGAGGAGACCCAGTACTTC. Protein product: CASSLAPWEETQYF.

The V call is TRBV3-1, the J call TRBJ2-1; 10 bases align to TRBD2. V gave up 0 bases and J gave up 5 bases; unmatched junction bases: 13. Per germline, CDR1 LGHDT and CDR2 YNNKEL (reference sequence). This CDR3 comprises 19 residues. The CDR3 DNA reads TGTGCCAGCAGCCAAGATCGAGCGGGAGGGCCGCTTGTGAACAATGAGCAGTTCTTC. It translates to CASSQDRAGGPLVNNEQFF.

This clonotype was found a few times. The junction does not match germline at one end; this may be a read error. The genes are TRBV7-8 and TRBJ1-4, with D unresolved. The CDR3 has 14 residues. The germline gives CDR1 SGHVS, CDR2 FQNEAQ. Written as DNA, the CDR3 is TGTGCCAGCAGATTAGCAGGAGGCCGTGAAAAACTGTTTTTT. Its translation is CASRLAGGREKLFF.

This chain connects TRBV4-2 to TRBJ2-5; D remains unclear. Germline CDR1 LGHNA, CDR2 YNFKEQ. This CDR3 comprises 15 residues. Trimming removed 4 bases at V and 11 bases at J, with 23 bases between. CDR3 coding DNA: TGTGCCAGCAGCCCCGCCCCGGATGCCTACAATGAGCAGTACTTC. Translated: CASSPAPDAYNEQYF.

This chain links TRBV4-1 with TRBJ2-1; D not resolved. CDR1 is MGHRA and CDR2 is YSYEKL in the germline V gene. V was shortened by 1 base and J by 3 bases, with 13 bases between the two germline ends. The CDR3 spans 16 residues. CDR3 protein: CASSQVRASLYNEQFF. The CDR3 nucleotides read TGCGCCAGCAGCCAAGTACGGGCTTCCCTCTACAATGAGCAGTTCTTC.

Comments on this clonotype: Just one base apart from a much larger clone, this may be a read error. The chain links TRBV7-2 to TRBJ2-7; D possibly corresponds to TRBD2 (6 bases). The CDR3 totals 14 residues. Germline V CDR1 and CDR2: SGHTA, FQGNSA. Here the CDR3 DNA reads TGTGCCAGCAGCTTTTCCGGGGGTTCCTACGGGCAGTACTTC. Encoded protein: CASSFSGGSYGQYF.

The J gene is TRBJ2-7, the V gene TRBV5-1, with D possibly being TRBD1 (5 bases). From germline, CDR1 is SGHRS and CDR2 YFSETQ. This CDR3 is 13 amino acids long. Trimming took off 5 bases at V and 3 bases at J, with 12 bases between the two ends. CDR3: CASRPEQGYEQYF. CDR3 nucleotides: TGCGCCAGCAGACCCGAGCAGGGCTACGAGCAGTACTTC.

This clonotype was counted between two and nine times. The J gene is TRBJ1-4, the V gene TRBV3-1; TRBD1 is a possible D gene (6 bases). Germline V gene sequence: CDR1 LGHDT, CDR2 YNNKEL (reference sequence). The germline V and J ends were trimmed by 4 bases and 3 bases, with 12 bases remaining between them. The CDR3 contains 15 residues. CDR3 residues: CASSPGNRANEKLFF. As DNA, the CDR3 is TGTGCCAGCAGCCCCGGAAACAGGGCTAATGAAAAACTGTTTTTT.